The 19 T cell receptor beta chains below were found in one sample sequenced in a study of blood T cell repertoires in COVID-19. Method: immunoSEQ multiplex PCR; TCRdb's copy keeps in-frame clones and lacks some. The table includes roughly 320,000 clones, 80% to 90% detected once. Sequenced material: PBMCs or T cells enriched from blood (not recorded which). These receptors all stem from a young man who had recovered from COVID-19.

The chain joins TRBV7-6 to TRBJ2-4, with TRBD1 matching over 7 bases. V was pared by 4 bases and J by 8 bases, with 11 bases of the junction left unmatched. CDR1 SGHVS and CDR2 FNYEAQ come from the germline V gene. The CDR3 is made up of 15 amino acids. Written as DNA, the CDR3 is TGTGCCAGCAGCTCCCCCCGACAGGGTATATACATTCAGTACTTC. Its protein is CASSSPRQGIYIQYF.

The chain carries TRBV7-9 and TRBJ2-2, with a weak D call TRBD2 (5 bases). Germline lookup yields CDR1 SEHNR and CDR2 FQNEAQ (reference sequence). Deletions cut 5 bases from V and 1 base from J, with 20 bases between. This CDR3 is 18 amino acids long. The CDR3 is CASSRFPSRGQNTGELFF. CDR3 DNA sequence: TGTGCCAGCAGCCGGTTCCCCTCCCGGGGTCAGAACACCGGGGAGCTGTTTTTT.

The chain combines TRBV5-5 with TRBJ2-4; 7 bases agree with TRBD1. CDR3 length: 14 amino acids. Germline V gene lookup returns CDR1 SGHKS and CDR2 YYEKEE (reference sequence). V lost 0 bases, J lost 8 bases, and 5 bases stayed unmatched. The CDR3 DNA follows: TGTGCCAGCAGCTTGGTGGCAGGGGGAGACATTCAGTACTTC. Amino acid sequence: CASSLVAGGDIQYF.

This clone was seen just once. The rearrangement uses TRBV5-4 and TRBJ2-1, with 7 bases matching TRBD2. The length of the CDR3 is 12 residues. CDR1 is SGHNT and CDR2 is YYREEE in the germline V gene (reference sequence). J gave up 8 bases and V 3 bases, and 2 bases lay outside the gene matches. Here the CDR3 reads CASSWGLYEQFF. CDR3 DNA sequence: TGTGCCAGCAGCTGGGGACTATATGAGCAGTTCTTC.

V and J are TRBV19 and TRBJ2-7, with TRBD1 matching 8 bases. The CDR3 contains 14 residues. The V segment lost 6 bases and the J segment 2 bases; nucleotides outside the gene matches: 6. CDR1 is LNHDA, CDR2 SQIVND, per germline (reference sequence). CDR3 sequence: CASSVGTGPYEQYF. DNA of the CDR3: TGTGCCAGTAGCGTGGGGACAGGACCCTACGAGCAGTACTTC.

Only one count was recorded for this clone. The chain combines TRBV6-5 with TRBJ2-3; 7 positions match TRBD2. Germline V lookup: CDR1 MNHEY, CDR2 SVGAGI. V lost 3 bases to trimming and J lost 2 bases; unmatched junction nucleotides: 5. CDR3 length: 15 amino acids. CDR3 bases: TGTGCCAGCAGTTATTTCAGCGGGACCACAGATACGCAGTATTTT. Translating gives CASSYFSGTTDTQYF.

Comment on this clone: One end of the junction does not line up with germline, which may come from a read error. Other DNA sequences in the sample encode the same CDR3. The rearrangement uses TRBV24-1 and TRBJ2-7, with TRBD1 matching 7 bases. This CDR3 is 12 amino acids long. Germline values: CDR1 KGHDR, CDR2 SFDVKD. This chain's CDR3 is CATSAGTDEQYF. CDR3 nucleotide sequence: TGTGCCACCAGTGCCGGGACAGACGAACAGTACTTC.

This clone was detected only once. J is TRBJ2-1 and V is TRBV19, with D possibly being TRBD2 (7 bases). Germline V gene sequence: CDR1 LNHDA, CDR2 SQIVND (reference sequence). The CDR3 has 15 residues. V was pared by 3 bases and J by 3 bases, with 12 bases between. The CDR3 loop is CASSIERGGYNEQFF. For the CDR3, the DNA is TGTGCCAGTAGTATCGAAAGGGGGGGCTACAATGAGCAGTTCTTC.

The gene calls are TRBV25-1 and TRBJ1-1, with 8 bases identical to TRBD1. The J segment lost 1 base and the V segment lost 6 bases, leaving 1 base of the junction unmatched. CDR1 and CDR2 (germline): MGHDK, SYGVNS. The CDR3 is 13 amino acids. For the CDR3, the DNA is TGTGCCAGCAGCGGACAGGGGAACACTGAAGCTTTCTTT. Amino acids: CASSGQGNTEAFF.

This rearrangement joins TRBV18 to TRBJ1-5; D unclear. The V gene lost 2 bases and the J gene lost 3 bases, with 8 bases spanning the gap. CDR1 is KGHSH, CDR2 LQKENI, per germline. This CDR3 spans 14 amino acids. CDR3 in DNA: TGTGCCAGCTCACCATTGAACAACAATCAGCCCCAGCATTTT. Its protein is CASSPLNNNQPQHF.

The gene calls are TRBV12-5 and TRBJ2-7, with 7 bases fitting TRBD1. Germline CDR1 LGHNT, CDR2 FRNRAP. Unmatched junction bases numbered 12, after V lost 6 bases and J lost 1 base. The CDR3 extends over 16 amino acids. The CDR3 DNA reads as TGTGCTAGTGGAGTTAGACAGGGCGGAACTTCCTACGAGCAGTACTTC. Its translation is CASGVRQGGTSYEQYF. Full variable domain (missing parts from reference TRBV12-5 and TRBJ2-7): DARVTQTPRHKVTEMGQEVTMRCQPILGHNTVFWYRQTMMQGLELLAYFRNRAPLDDSGMPKDRFSAEMPDATLATLKIQPSEPRDSAVYFCASGVRQGGTSYEQYFGPGTRLTVT.

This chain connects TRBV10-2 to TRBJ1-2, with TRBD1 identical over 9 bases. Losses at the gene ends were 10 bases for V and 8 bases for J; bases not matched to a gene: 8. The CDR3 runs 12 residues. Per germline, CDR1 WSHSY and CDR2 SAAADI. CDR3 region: CATYLTGGGYTF. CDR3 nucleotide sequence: TGCGCCACATACCTGACAGGGGGGGGCTACACCTTC.

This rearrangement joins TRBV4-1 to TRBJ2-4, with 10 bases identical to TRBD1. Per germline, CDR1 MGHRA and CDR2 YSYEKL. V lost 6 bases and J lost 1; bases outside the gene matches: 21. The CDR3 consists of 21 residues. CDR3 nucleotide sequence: TGCGCCAGCAGAAGTGGACAGGGGGTGTTCCAGAGTGGCGGTGCCAAAAACATTCAGTACTTC. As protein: CASRSGQGVFQSGGAKNIQYF.

CDR3 sequence: CASPRDRGGYYNSPLHF. CDR3 DNA sequence: TGTGCCAGCCCCCGGGACAGGGGTGGGTACTATAATTCACCCCTCCACTTT. The chain combines TRBV6-4 with TRBJ1-6, with 10 bases matching TRBD1. The germline gives CDR1 MRHNA, CDR2 SNTAGT. This CDR3 contains 17 residues. Trimming at V came to 8 bases and at J to 3 bases, leaving 10 bases not matched to a gene.

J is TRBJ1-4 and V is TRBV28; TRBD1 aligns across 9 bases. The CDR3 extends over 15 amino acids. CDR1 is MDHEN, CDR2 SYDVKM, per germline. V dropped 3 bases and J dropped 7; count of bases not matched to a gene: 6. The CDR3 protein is CASSFRGTGTEKLFF. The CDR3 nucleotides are TGTGCCAGCAGTTTTCGCGGGACAGGGACTGAAAAACTGTTTTTT.

The chain's CDR3 is CASSLVPRRAGLDTEAFF. CDR3 nucleotide sequence: TGTGCCAGCAGCCTAGTTCCCCGGCGGGCCGGGTTGGACACTGAAGCTTTCTTT. This chain links TRBV14 with TRBJ1-1; D not resolved. Germline values: CDR1 SGHDN, CDR2 FVKESK. V was trimmed by 4 bases and J by 3 bases, leaving 24 bases between them. This CDR3 is 18 amino acids long.

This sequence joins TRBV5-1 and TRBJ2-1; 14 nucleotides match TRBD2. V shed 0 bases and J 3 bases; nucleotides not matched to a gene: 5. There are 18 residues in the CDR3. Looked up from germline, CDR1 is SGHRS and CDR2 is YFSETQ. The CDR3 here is CASSLGLAGGLGYNEQFF. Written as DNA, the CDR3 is TGCGCCAGCAGCTTGGGACTAGCGGGAGGGCTTGGCTACAATGAGCAGTTCTTC.

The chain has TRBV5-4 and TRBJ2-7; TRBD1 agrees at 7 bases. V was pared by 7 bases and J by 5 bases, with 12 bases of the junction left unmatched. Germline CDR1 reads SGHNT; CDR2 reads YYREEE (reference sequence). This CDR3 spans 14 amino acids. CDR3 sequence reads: CASGRQGNLDEQYF. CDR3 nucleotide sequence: TGTGCCAGCGGCCGACAGGGAAATTTGGACGAGCAGTACTTC.

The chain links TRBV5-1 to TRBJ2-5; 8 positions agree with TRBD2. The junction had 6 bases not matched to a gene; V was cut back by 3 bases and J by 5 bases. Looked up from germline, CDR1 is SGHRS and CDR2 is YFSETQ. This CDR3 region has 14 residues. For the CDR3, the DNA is TGCGCCAGCAGCTCGGGAGGGCCCTCGGAGACCCAGTACTTC. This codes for CASSSGGPSETQYF.